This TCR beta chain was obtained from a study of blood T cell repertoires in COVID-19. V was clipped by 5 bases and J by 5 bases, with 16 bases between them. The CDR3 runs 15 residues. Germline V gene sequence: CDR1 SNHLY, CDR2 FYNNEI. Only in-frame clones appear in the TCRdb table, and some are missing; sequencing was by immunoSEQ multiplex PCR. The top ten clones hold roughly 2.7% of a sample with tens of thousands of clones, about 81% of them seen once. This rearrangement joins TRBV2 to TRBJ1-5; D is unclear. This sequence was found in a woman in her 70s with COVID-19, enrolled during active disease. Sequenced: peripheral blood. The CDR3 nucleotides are TGTGCCAGCAGTCTCGATGGGCAGGATTATCAGCCCCAGCATTTT. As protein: CASSLDGQDYQPQHF.